This is a list of T cell receptor beta chains from one sample in a study of blood T cell repertoires in COVID-19. The protocol was immunoSEQ multiplex PCR, while the TCRdb copy is restricted to in-frame clones and leaves out a portion. This sample carries some 250,000 clones, about 80% of them seen once, and the ten largest clones take over 8%. Specimen: peripheral blood. The origin of the receptors is a woman of 80 years or more with acute or convalescent COVID-19. The CDR3 runs from the conserved cysteine through the conserved F or W. The D gene is left open where the match is weak. The listing skips clone size in some rows; elsewhere it reads once, few, many or a size class.

NA	NA	TRBV20-1	TRBJ1-2	12	CSASGRDYGYTF	TGCAGTGCTAGTGGGAGGGACTATGGCTACACCTTC
once	NA	TRBV7-2	TRBJ2-3	15	CASSLAFNPTDTQYF	TGTGCCAGCAGCTTAGCGTTTAATCCCACAGATACGCAGTATTTT
NA	TRBD2	TRBV5-1	TRBJ2-5	14	CASSSGGAQETQYF	TGCGCCAGCTCTAGCGGGGGGGCCCAAGAGACCCAGTACTTC
NA	TRBD2	TRBV11-2	TRBJ2-3	17	CASSLHPRGEGTDTQYF	TGTGCCAGCAGCCTACACCCCCGGGGGGAGGGGACAGATACGCAGTATTTT
NA	NA	TRBV5-5	TRBJ2-5	17	CASSLGVGGHNQETQYF	TGTGCCAGCAGCTTGGGGGTAGGGGGACACAACCAAGAGACCCAGTACTTC
NA	NA	TRBV9	TRBJ1-3	14	CASSPGTSGNTIYF	TGTGCCAGCAGCCCAGGGACATCTGGAAACACCATATATTTT
NA	TRBD1	TRBV10-3	TRBJ2-7	15	CAISEVVGTGHEQYF	TGTGCCATCAGTGAAGTTGTTGGGACAGGGCACGAGCAGTACTTC
NA	NA	TRBV24-1	TRBJ2-5	14	CATSDPAEVGTQYF	TGTGCCACCAGTGATCCGGCAGAGGTAGGGACCCAGTACTTC
NA	NA	TRBV5-1	TRBJ2-6	14	CASSDISGANVLTF	TGCGCCAGCAGCGACATCTCTGGGGCCAACGTCCTGACTTTC
NA	NA	TRBV5-1	TRBJ2-4	13	CASREPGEDIQYF	TGCGCCAGCAGAGAGCCTGGAGAGGACATTCAGTACTTC
NA	TRBD1	TRBV7-9	TRBJ2-1	15	CASRSSGGDYNEQFF	TGTGCCAGCAGGTCCTCAGGGGGCGACTACAATGAGCAGTTCTTC
few	NA	TRBV5-4	TRBJ2-7	13	CASSPEAFGEQYF	TGTGCCAGCAGCCCCGAGGCCTTTGGCGAGCAGTACTTC
NA	TRBD1	TRBV5-4	TRBJ1-6	11	CASSGQGPLHF	TGTGCCAGCAGCGGACAGGGGCCCCTCCACTTT
NA	NA	TRBV7-2	TRBJ1-4	14	CASSSSLEGGKLFF	TGTGCCAGCAGCTCCTCCCTGGAGGGAGGAAAACTGTTTTTT
NA	TRBD2	TRBV27	TRBJ2-7	15	CASSLLGLAKDEQYF	TGTGCCAGCAGTTTATTGGGACTAGCGAAGGACGAGCAGTACTTC
NA	NA	TRBV5-6	TRBJ2-7	13	CASSLGQIYEQYF	TGTGCCAGCAGCTTGGGACAGATCTACGAGCAGTACTTC
NA	TRBD1	TRBV19	TRBJ2-2	15	CASSPGTVNTGELFF	TGTGCCAGTAGCCCCGGGACAGTGAACACCGGGGAGCTGTTTTTT
once	TRBD2	TRBV24-1	TRBJ2-5	14	CATQTSGGWETQYF	TGTGCCACGCAGACTAGCGGGGGCTGGGAGACCCAGTACTTC
NA	NA	TRBV30	TRBJ2-2	14	CAWIPLEAAGELFF	TGTGCCTGGATCCCACTAGAGGCCGCCGGGGAGCTGTTTTTT
NA	TRBD1	TRBV19	TRBJ1-2	18	CASSQTGTGTLLNYGYTF	TGTGCCAGTAGCCAAACCGGGACAGGGACCCTCCTTAACTATGGCTACACCTTC
NA	TRBD1	TRBV24-1	TRBJ1-2	13	CATSAQGGDGYTF	TGTGCCACCAGTGCTCAAGGGGGCGATGGCTACACCTTC
NA	NA	TRBV19	TRBJ2-5	15	CASSIGRYGGETQYF	TGTGCCAGTAGTATTGGGAGGTATGGGGGAGAGACCCAGTACTTC
NA	NA	TRBV18	TRBJ1-2	14	CASSPAGANYGYTF	TGTGCCAGCTCCCCGGCGGGGGCGAACTATGGCTACACCTTC
few	NA	TRBV27	TRBJ2-7	17	CASSLWRVGTNPYEQYF	TGTGCCAGCAGTTTATGGCGAGTTGGGACAAACCCCTACGAGCAGTACTTC
NA	TRBD2	TRBV7-2	TRBJ2-3	15	CASSRASGVIDTQYF	TGTGCCAGCAGCCGGGCTAGCGGGGTAATAGATACGCAGTATTTT
NA	TRBD2	TRBV11-3	TRBJ2-1	17	CASSPTSGDISYNEQFF	TGTGCCAGCAGCCCGACTAGCGGGGACATCTCCTACAATGAGCAGTTCTTC
NA	TRBD2	TRBV7-2	TRBJ2-1	14	CASRNGGSYNEQFF	TGTGCCAGCAGAAACGGGGGGAGTTACAATGAGCAGTTCTTC
few	NA	TRBV18	TRBJ2-1	16	CASSPLAASSYNEQFF	TGTGCCAGCTCACCACTAGCGGCGAGCTCCTACAATGAGCAGTTCTTC
once	NA	TRBV3-1/TRBV3-2	TRBJ1-2	14	CASSQREGIYGYTF	TGTGCCAGCAGCCAGAGAGAGGGAATCTATGGCTACACCTTC
NA	NA	TRBV6-6	TRBJ1-6	14	CASSYKGGQSPLHF	TGTGCCAGCAGTTATAAGGGCGGACAATCACCCCTCCACTTT
once	TRBD1	TRBV9	TRBJ1-2	17	CASSVGGGQGGPSGYTF	TGTGCCAGCAGCGTAGGAGGGGGACAGGGGGGGCCTTCTGGCTACACCTTC
NA	NA	TRBV12-3/TRBV12-4	TRBJ2-5	13	CASSFGGGKTQYF	TGTGCCAGCAGTTTCGGGGGTGGCAAGACCCAGTACTTC
once	TRBD1	TRBV5-1	TRBJ2-2	16	CASSGGTGRNTGELFF	TGCGCCAGCAGCGGGGGGACAGGAAGAAACACCGGGGAGCTGTTTTTT
NA	TRBD1	TRBV6-5	TRBJ1-3	15	CASSRGQGSGNTIYF	TGTGCCAGCAGTAGGGGGCAGGGGTCTGGAAACACCATATATTTT
NA	TRBD2	TRBV9	TRBJ2-1	16	CASSVDPSGGYNEQFF	TGTGCCAGCAGCGTAGACCCTAGCGGGGGATACAATGAGCAGTTCTTC
NA	TRBD1	TRBV6-5	TRBJ2-7	15	CASSPSPGQSYEQYF	TGTGCCAGCAGTCCATCACCGGGACAGAGCTACGAGCAGTACTTC
NA	NA	TRBV5-5	TRBJ1-5	14	CASSLFGNNQPQHF	TGTGCCAGCAGCTTGTTCGGTAACAATCAGCCCCAGCATTTT
NA	NA	TRBV6-5	TRBJ1-5	16	CASSYFPTGENQPQHF	TGTGCCAGCAGTTACTTCCCCACAGGTGAGAATCAGCCCCAGCATTTT
NA	TRBD1	TRBV6-5	TRBJ1-2	13	CASSYWAGGGYTF	TGTGCCAGCAGTTACTGGGCAGGGGGTGGCTACACCTTC
NA	TRBD1	TRBV18	TRBJ1-1	16	CASSPRQGSRDTEAFF	TGTGCCAGCTCACCAAGACAGGGGTCAAGGGACACTGAAGCTTTCTTT
NA	TRBD1	TRBV28	TRBJ2-3	15	CASSLGGQGAHTQYF	TGTGCCAGCAGTTTAGGGGGACAGGGGGCTCATACGCAGTATTTT
NA	TRBD1	TRBV14	TRBJ2-6	16	CASSQRQGYGANVLTF	TGTGCCAGCAGCCAGCGACAGGGGTATGGGGCCAACGTCCTGACTTTC
NA	NA	TRBV28	TRBJ1-6	14	CASTTVGGASPLHF	TGTGCCAGCACTACCGTCGGGGGGGCTTCACCCCTCCACTTT
NA	TRBD1	TRBV18	TRBJ1-5	13	CASSQDRDQPQHF	TGTGCCAGCTCACAAGACAGGGATCAGCCCCAGCATTTT
NA	TRBD1	TRBV19	TRBJ2-3	14	CASSPTGGGGTQYF	TGTGCCAGTAGTCCCACAGGGGGCGGGGGTACGCAGTATTTT
NA	TRBD2	TRBV2	TRBJ2-5	15	CASSGSRGVRETQYF	TGTGCCAGCAGTGGATCCCGGGGGGTACGGGAGACCCAGTACTTC
NA	NA	TRBV7-3	TRBJ2-1	14	CASKYSADRGEQFF	TGTGCCAGCAAGTATTCGGCAGACAGAGGTGAGCAGTTCTTC
NA	NA	TRBV5-6	TRBJ1-4	18	CASSLMSLKGATNEKLFF	TGTGCCAGCAGCTTGATGAGTTTAAAAGGGGCAACTAATGAAAAACTGTTTTTT
NA	TRBD1	TRBV10-3	TRBJ2-1	13	CAISSQGDNEQFF	TGTGCCATCAGTTCACAGGGGGACAATGAGCAGTTCTTC
few	NA	TRBV12-5	TRBJ1-5	15	CASGLGTHSNQPQHF	TGTGCTAGTGGTTTGGGCACTCATAGCAATCAGCCCCAGCATTTT